This TCR beta chain was identified during a study of T cell responses to AZD1222 COVID-19 vaccine. Germline V gene data show CDR1 as SGHNT and CDR2 as YENEEA. This CDR3 region has 15 residues. V was pared by 7 bases and J by 0 bases, with 8 bases of the junction left unmatched. Comments on this clone: Its antigen is currently unknown.

The protocol was immunoSEQ multiplex PCR, while the TCRdb copy is restricted to in-frame clones and leaves out a portion. The sample yields about 130,000 clones, approximately 85% seen once. The study's findings and limits: Repertoire sampling was restricted to post-peak T cell response timepoints. Reports say nearly half of spike-specific TCRs go after unmutated variant regions.

The gene calls are TRBV11-3 and TRBJ1-2; 7 nucleotides agree with TRBD1. The starting material was peripheral blood, obtained on day 0 of AZD1222 vaccination. The sequence was collected from an adult in good health. The CDR3 DNA is TGTGCCAGCACCCTCCCGGGACAGACTAACTATGGCTACACCTTC. This translates into CASTLPGQTNYGYTF.